Presented here are 16 T cell receptor beta chains from one specimen sequenced in a study of identical twins. TCRdb itself ran the 5' RACE reads through MiXCR, one entry per CDR3 protein. This sample has some 500,000 distinct CDR3 sequences; more than 13% occur once, and the top ten carry roughly 0.56%. This sample was also put to use in a study of yellow fever vaccine responses in identical twins.

Sequenced input: CD4+ T cells sorted from blood. The source of these receptors is a woman under 30 in good health.

This clonotype was detected a few times. V and J are TRBV7-2 and TRBJ2-3; D possibly matches TRBD1 or TRBD2 (6 bases each). Germline loops: CDR1 SGHTA, CDR2 FQGNSA. Trimming removed 5 bases at V and 0 bases at J, with 15 bases between. CDR3 size: 16 residues. DNA for the CDR3: TGTGCCAGCAGCGGCCGAGAGGGGGGAAGCACAGATACGCAGTATTTT. Translation: CASSGREGGSTDTQYF.

The rearrangement uses TRBV21-1 and TRBJ1-5. TRBV21-1 is annotated as a pseudogene. The CDR3 runs 12 residues. The DNA for the CDR3 is TGTGCCAGCAGGGGTAGCCATCAGCCCCAGCATTTT. As protein: CASRGSHQPQHF.

The chain is built from TRBV5-1 and TRBJ1-2; 10 bases map to TRBD1. V shed 4 bases, J shed 0 bases, and the junction held 15 bases outside the gene matches. The germline CDR1 and CDR2 sequences are SGHRS and YFSETQ. CDR3 length: 19 residues. CDR3 sequence: CASSPRLGQGRLTNYGYTF. The CDR3 coding sequence is TGCGCCAGCAGCCCTCGACTGGGACAGGGGCGACTAACTAACTATGGCTACACCTTC.

This clonotype was seen repeatedly, ten times or more. Sequence at one end of the junction differs from germline and may be a read error. The CDR3 DNA follows: TGTGCCAGCAATTTAGCGGGAGTTCCCAATGAGCAGTTCTTC. Residues: CASNLAGVPNEQFF. The chain couples TRBV12-3 or TRBV12-4 to TRBJ2-1; 9 positions match TRBD2. This CDR3 comprises 14 residues.

The genes are TRBV7-8 and TRBJ2-3; weak D call: TRBD2 (5 bases). CDR1 is SGHVS, CDR2 FQNEAQ, per germline. Trimming pared 2 bases from V and 0 bases from J, leaving 15 bases between. The CDR3 has 17 residues. The CDR3 here is CASSLRRQLPSTDTQYF. The CDR3 coding sequence is TGTGCCAGCAGCTTAAGGAGGCAGTTGCCTAGCACAGATACGCAGTATTTT. Full variable domain (missing parts from reference TRBV7-8 and TRBJ2-3): GAGVSQSPRYKVAKRGQDVALRCDPISGHVSLFWYQQALGQGPEFLTYFQNEAQLDKSGLPSDRFFAERPEGSVSTLKIQRTQQEDSAVYLCASSLRRQLPSTDTQYFGPGTRLTVL.

This clonotype was found a few times. At one end the junction does not follow the germline gene, possibly because of a read error. V is TRBV7-7 and J is TRBJ2-5, with TRBD1 matching over 8 bases. CDR1 SSHAT and CDR2 FNYEAQ come from the germline V gene (reference sequence). CDR3 length: 16 residues. This chain's CDR3 is CASSPSGGGWQETQYF. The CDR3 DNA sequence: TGTGCTAGCAGCCCGTCAGGGGGCGGGTGGCAAGAGACCCAGTACTTC.

This clonotype was seen only a few times. The chain carries TRBV7-2 and TRBJ2-1; D remains unclear. CDR1 SGHTA and CDR2 FQGNSA come from the germline V gene. This CDR3 has 16 residues. The V end was cut by 5 bases, the J end by 5 bases, with 19 bases between. CDR3 sequence reads: CASSTLVASANNEQFF. CDR3 DNA sequence: TGTGCCAGCAGCACTCTAGTCGCCAGCGCTAACAATGAGCAGTTCTTC. The variable domain in full, with the rest retrieved from reference TRBV7-2 and TRBJ2-1, is GAGVSQSPSNKVTEKGKDVELRCDPISGHTALYWYRQSLGQGLEFLIYFQGNSAPDKSGLPSDRFSAERTGGSVSTLTIQRTQQEDSAVYLCASSTLVASANNEQFFGPGTRLTVL.

Turning to this clonotype: Germline and junction disagree at one end, which may indicate a read error. The chain employs TRBV29-1 and TRBJ2-1; 8 bases agree with TRBD2. CDR3 length: 11 amino acids. Germline lookup yields CDR1 SQVTM and CDR2 ANQGSEA. CDR3 bases: TGCAGCGCCGGTGCGGGTGGTAGCGGGGTCTTC. It specifies CSAGAGGSGVF.

This clonotype occurred a few times. This chain joins TRBV7-3 and TRBJ2-2; no definite D call. Trimming removed 5 bases from V and 1 base from J, with 11 bases in between. Germline-derived CDR1 and CDR2 are SGHTA and FQGTGA. This CDR3 comprises 15 residues. The CDR3 here is CASSLAVQNTGELFF. DNA for the CDR3: TGTGCCAGCAGCCTCGCGGTCCAGAACACCGGGGAGCTGTTTTTT.

This clonotype was counted a few times. The V gene is TRBV3-1, the J gene TRBJ2-7, with D maybe TRBD2 (5 bases). The CDR3 length is 12 residues. V was shortened by 4 bases and J by 7 bases, with 11 bases between the two germline ends. Germline V gene data show CDR1 as LGHDT and CDR2 as YNNKEL (reference sequence). CDR3 DNA: TGTGCCAGCAGCCTTAACTCGGGGGAGCAGTACTTC. This encodes CASSLNSGEQYF.

This clonotype was recorded a few times. This rearrangement joins TRBV7-2 to TRBJ2-5; 11 bases align to TRBD2. Losses at the gene ends were 5 bases for V and 1 base for J; bases not matched to a gene: 3. The CDR3 covers 15 residues. Per the germline V gene, CDR1 is SGHTA and CDR2 is FQGNSA. The CDR3 nucleotides read TGTGCCAGCAGCCCCGGGACTAGCGGCCAAGAGACCCAGTACTTC. Translated, it gives CASSPGTSGQETQYF.

The chain uses TRBV7-2 and TRBJ2-3; D is perhaps TRBD1 or TRBD2 (5 bases each). The CDR3 sequence is 17 residues long. V was clipped by 6 bases and J by 2 bases, with 21 bases between them. Germline CDR1 is SGHTA and CDR2 is FQGNSA. This CDR3 reads CASSPRRGEANTDTQYF. CDR3 nucleotide sequence: TGTGCCAGCAGTCCTCGACGGGGCGAGGCTAACACAGATACGCAGTATTTT.

Ten or more counts support this clonotype. This chain uses TRBV7-3 with TRBJ2-2; D gene uncertain. CDR1 SGHTA and CDR2 FQGTGA come from the germline V gene. Trimming took 6 bases from V and 4 from J, leaving 12 bases between them. The CDR3 consists of 14 residues. The CDR3, as DNA: TGTGCCAGCAGGGCCCGGACCCTCACCGGGGAGCTGTTTTTT. Translating gives CASRARTLTGELFF. The full variable domain, its missing parts supplied by reference TRBV7-3 and TRBJ2-2, is GAGVSQTPSNKVTEKGKYVELRCDPISGHTALYWYRQSLGQGPEFLIYFQGTGAADDSGLPNDRFFAVRPEGSVSTLKIQRTERGDSAVYLCASRARTLTGELFFGEGSRLTVL.

This clonotype was detected many times. This rearrangement joins TRBV7-8 to TRBJ2-1, with 8 bases fitting TRBD1. The CDR3 has 16 amino acids. CDR1 is SGHVS and CDR2 is FQNEAQ in the germline V gene. V gave up 4 bases and J gave up 4 bases; unmatched junction bases: 9. The DNA of the CDR3 is TGTGCCAGCAGCTCCTATGACAGGGGCCTATACAATGAGCAGTTCTTC. Residues: CASSSYDRGLYNEQFF. Complete variable domain (other parts from reference TRBV7-8 and TRBJ2-1): GAGVSQSPRYKVAKRGQDVALRCDPISGHVSLFWYQQALGQGPEFLTYFQNEAQLDKSGLPSDRFFAERPEGSVSTLKIQRTQQEDSAVYLCASSSYDRGLYNEQFFGPGTRLTVL.

The rearrangement links TRBV5-1 to TRBJ2-5; no definite D call. The CDR3 has 14 amino acids. Per the germline V gene, CDR1 is SGHRS and CDR2 is YFSETQ. V was shortened by 1 base and J by 2 bases, with 9 bases between the two germline ends. CDR3 sequence (DNA): TGCGCCAGCAGCTTGTTTGGTGGTCAAGAGACCCAGTACTTC. It is translated as CASSLFGGQETQYF.

V gene TRBV4-3 combines with J gene TRBJ1-6; no firm D call. The CDR3 spans 14 residues. Per germline, CDR1 LGHNA and CDR2 YSLEER. The germline V and J ends were trimmed by 2 bases and 7 bases, with 9 bases remaining between them. CDR3 amino acids: CASSQSYGNSPLHF. DNA for the CDR3: TGCGCCAGCAGCCAATCCTACGGGAATTCACCCCTCCACTTT.